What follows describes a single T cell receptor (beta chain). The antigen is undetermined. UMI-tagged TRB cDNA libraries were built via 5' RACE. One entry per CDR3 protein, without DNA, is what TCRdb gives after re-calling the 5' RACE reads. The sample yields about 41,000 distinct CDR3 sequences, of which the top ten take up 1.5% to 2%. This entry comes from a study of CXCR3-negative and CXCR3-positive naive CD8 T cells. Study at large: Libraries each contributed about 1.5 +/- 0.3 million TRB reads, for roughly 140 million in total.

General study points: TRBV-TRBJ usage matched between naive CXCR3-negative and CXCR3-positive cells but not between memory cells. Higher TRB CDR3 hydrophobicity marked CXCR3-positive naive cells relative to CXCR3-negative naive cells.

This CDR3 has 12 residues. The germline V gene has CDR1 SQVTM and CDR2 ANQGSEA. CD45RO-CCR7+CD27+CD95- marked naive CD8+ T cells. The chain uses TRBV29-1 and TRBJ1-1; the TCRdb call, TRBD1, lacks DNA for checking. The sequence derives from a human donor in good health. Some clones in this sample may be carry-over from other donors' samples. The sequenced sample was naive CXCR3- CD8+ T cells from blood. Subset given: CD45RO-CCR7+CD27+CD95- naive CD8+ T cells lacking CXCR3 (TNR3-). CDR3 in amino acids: CSVADGGTEAFF.